Listed below are T cell receptor beta chains from one sample, sequenced in a study of T cell changes during pregnancy in multiple sclerosis. Method: immunoSEQ multiplex PCR; TCRdb's copy keeps in-frame clones and lacks some. Here the sample spans about 46,000 clones, approximately 92% being singletons. The source material was CD8+ T cells from peripheral blood mononuclear cells, sampled after pregnancy. The receptors were gathered from a female donor with multiple sclerosis, enrolled in a pregnancy study. Both conserved end residues are part of each CDR3. A D gene is named only where the DNA matches it firmly. Clone size appears in some rows only: once, few, many, or a class for an expanded clone.

clone size,J gene,D gene,V gene,CDR3 DNA,CDR3 protein
once,TRBJ2-1,.,TRBV27,TGTGCCAGCAGTTCCGGGACACTAAACTACAATGAGCAGTTCTTC,CASSSGTLNYNEQFF
.,TRBJ1-1,.,TRBV5-1,TGCGCCAGCAGCGACGGAGGGGTGAACACTGAAGCTTTCTTT,CASSDGGVNTEAFF
once,TRBJ2-1,.,TRBV10-3,TGTGCCATCAGTGGGAGATTGTTCAATGAGCAGTTCTTC,CAISGRLFNEQFF
.,TRBJ2-1,.,TRBV29-1,TGCAGCGTTGAAAGGAGGGGGCTCTACAATGAGCAGTTCTTC,CSVERRGLYNEQFF
.,TRBJ1-5,.,TRBV19,TGTGCCAGTAGTATATGGGGGCCCAATCAGCCCCAGCATTTT,CASSIWGPNQPQHF
once,TRBJ1-2,TRBD1,TRBV7-9,TGTGCCAGCAGCTTAGCTTCTTTCGGGACAGGGAATGGCTACACCTTC,CASSLASFGTGNGYTF
.,TRBJ2-7,.,TRBV5-8,TGTGCCAGCAGCTTGTTGGGGACTTACGAGCAGTACTTC,CASSLLGTYEQYF
.,TRBJ2-7,.,TRBV4-2,TGTGCCAGCAGCCAAGAAGGAGGGGGCCTTTACTACGAGCAGTACTTC,CASSQEGGGLYYEQYF
.,TRBJ2-3,.,TRBV10-2,TGCGCCAGCAGTCGTTATTATGCAGATACGCAGTATTTT,CASSRYYADTQYF
.,TRBJ2-1,TRBD2,TRBV15,TGTGCCACCAGCAGAGACGCCCCGGGACTAGCGGACAATGAGCAGTTCTTC,CATSRDAPGLADNEQFF
.,TRBJ2-2,.,TRBV4-3,TGCGCCAGCAGCCAAGATCTTCACTCGAACACCGGGGAGCTGTTTTTT,CASSQDLHSNTGELFF
.,TRBJ2-7,.,TRBV2,TGTGCCAGTAATTTGGACAGCTACGAGCAGTACTTC,CASNLDSYEQYF
.,TRBJ2-1,.,TRBV7-7,TGTGCCAGCAGTGCAACCAATCCGAGCTCCTACAATGAGCAGTTCTTC,CASSATNPSSYNEQFF
.,TRBJ2-7,.,TRBV29-1,TGCAGCGCTGAGACAAACTACGAGCAGTACTTC,CSAETNYEQYF
.,TRBJ2-1,TRBD2,TRBV6-6,TGTGCCAGCAGTCCAGGGACTAGCGGTCTGAATGAGCAGTTCTTC,CASSPGTSGLNEQFF
.,TRBJ1-5,.,TRBV19,TGTGCCAGTAGTATCAGGGTGGGAAATCAGCCCCAGCATTTT,CASSIRVGNQPQHF
.,TRBJ2-3,.,TRBV27,TGTGCCAGCAGTCCGCAGGGACTGGGTACGCAGTATTTT,CASSPQGLGTQYF
.,TRBJ2-5,.,TRBV5-1,TGCGCCAGCAGCTTAGCGACGAAGACAGAGACCCAGTACTTC,CASSLATKTETQYF
once,TRBJ1-5,TRBD1,TRBV27,TGTGCCAGCAGCCACTCCAGGGGGCGGGATCAGCCCCAGCATTTT,CASSHSRGRDQPQHF
.,TRBJ2-1,.,TRBV7-8,TGTGCCAGCAGACAACCACCCAATGAGCAGTTCTTC,CASRQPPNEQFF
.,TRBJ2-7,.,TRBV7-9,TGTGCCAGCAGCTTTAGTGACGAGCAGTACTTC,CASSFSDEQYF
.,TRBJ1-2,.,TRBV7-9,TGTGCCAGCAGGGATGCTAGGGGCTACACCTTC,CASRDARGYTF
.,TRBJ2-7,.,TRBV29-1,TGCAGCGTTGTATACACAGGGACCCCCGCCTACGAGCAGTACTTC,CSVVYTGTPAYEQYF
.,TRBJ2-3,.,TRBV5-5,TGTGCCAGCAGCTTGTCCGCAGGAATCACAGATACGCAGTATTTT,CASSLSAGITDTQYF
.,TRBJ2-1,TRBD2,TRBV10-2,TGCGCCAGCACGACTAGCGGGAACAACAATGAGCAGTTCTTC,CASTTSGNNNEQFF
.,TRBJ1-1,.,TRBV13,TGTGCCAGCAGCTTCGGACCGGGAAATGAAGCTTTCTTT,CASSFGPGNEAFF
.,TRBJ2-5,.,TRBV7-6,TGTGCCAGCAGCCGCGTTTTCGGGTGGGAGACCCAGTACTTC,CASSRVFGWETQYF
few,TRBJ1-1,TRBD1,TRBV27,TGTGCCAGCAGTTTTACAGGGGCTGAAGCTTTCTTT,CASSFTGAEAFF
.,TRBJ1-1,.,TRBV2,TGTGCCAGCAGTGATCTGTCCCCTGAAGCTTTCTTT,CASSDLSPEAFF
.,TRBJ1-1,.,TRBV5-6,TGTGCCAGCAGCGGCAGGGTCTCCACTGAAGCTTTCTTT,CASSGRVSTEAFF
.,TRBJ1-6,.,TRBV27,TGTGCCAGCAGATTGACAGGTTCCGTTACACCCCTCCACTTT,CASRLTGSVTPLHF
.,TRBJ2-1,.,TRBV5-1,TGCGCCAGCAGCGGAGACCAGGGAAGACCCAATGAGCAGTTCTTC,CASSGDQGRPNEQFF
.,TRBJ2-1,TRBD2,TRBV7-6,TGTGCCAGCAGCTTACCCGGGACTAGGGCATATGAGCAGTTCTTC,CASSLPGTRAYEQFF
once,TRBJ1-2,.,TRBV19,TGTGCCAGTAGTATCTCCCTGACAGCCTATGGCTACACCTTC,CASSISLTAYGYTF
.,TRBJ2-7,.,TRBV10-3,TGTGCCACGGAGGGGTCGGGGTTACCCTACGAGCAGTACTTC,CATEGSGLPYEQYF
.,TRBJ2-1,TRBD2,TRBV4-3,TGCGCCAGCAGCCAAGGTAGCGGGAGTAGCGATGAGCAGTTCTTC,CASSQGSGSSDEQFF
.,TRBJ1-6,TRBD1,TRBV27,TGTGCCAGCAGTTCCCGTTCCGGGACAGAGAGCTCCTATAATTCACCCCTCCACTTT,CASSSRSGTESSYNSPLHF
.,TRBJ2-7,.,TRBV6-1,TGTGCCAGCAGCGACGGGGCCTACGAGCAGTACTTC,CASSDGAYEQYF
.,TRBJ2-5,.,TRBV5-1,TGCGCCAGCAGCAGACTGCAATCCGGTCTCGGGGAGACCCAGTACTTC,CASSRLQSGLGETQYF
many,TRBJ1-2,TRBD1,TRBV4-3,TGCGCCAGCAGCCAATGGCCCCGCCGGGACAGCCCTACGAGCTACACCTTC,CASSQWPRRDSPTSYTF
.,TRBJ2-7,.,TRBV27,TGTGCCAGCAGTTTATCGCTACTGGGGCACCACGAGCAGTACTTC,CASSLSLLGHHEQYF
once,TRBJ2-7,TRBD1,TRBV11-2,TGTGCCAGCAGCTTCGGACAGGAAAAGCAGTACTTC,CASSFGQEKQYF
.,TRBJ2-1,.,TRBV27,TGTGCCAGCAGTTCGCAGGGTTGGTACAATGAGCAGTTCTTC,CASSSQGWYNEQFF
.,TRBJ2-7,TRBD2,TRBV6-1,TGTGCCAGCCGTGAAAGCGGGGGGGACGTCCTTGAGGTGCAGTACTTC,CASRESGGDVLEVQYF
.,TRBJ2-3,TRBD2,TRBV7-6,TGTGCCAGCAGCTTAGCGCGTGGGCCGGGAGGAGGCACAGATACGCAGTATTTT,CASSLARGPGGGTDTQYF
.,TRBJ2-7,TRBD2,TRBV19,TGTGCCAGTAGTATAAGCCCAGCGGGATCCTACGAGCAGTACTTC,CASSISPAGSYEQYF
.,TRBJ2-7,.,TRBV30,TGTGCCTGGATGAGGGAATGGGCTGGTGAGCAGTACTTC,CAWMREWAGEQYF